This TCR beta chain was retrieved from a study of blood T cells in healthy people across ages (dated by TCRdb to the mid-2010s). Study-wide context: In model experiments, template switching captured about one uniquely barcoded TCR beta cDNA molecule for every two T cells. Age-related changes in TCR beta repertoire diversity were measured in the study by deep sequencing normalized with unique cDNA molecular identifiers. The donors were divided into four age groups: young (average approximately 16 years), middle-aged (over 35), aged (62) and long-lived (around 87). Donors of different ages were randomly distributed across sequencing lanes to avoid experimental bias. For two donors (one aged 18 to 29 and one aged 80 or older), the study analyzed two additional independent replicas of 1 million unique cDNA reads from the same blood draw.

The donors were 40 or so Caucasian individuals from Russia, aged 6 to 90 years, who were systemically healthy. Each donor gave 8 to 10 milliliters of peripheral blood, collected into EDTA-treated Vacutainer tubes. Ficoll-Paque density-gradient centrifugation was used to isolate PBMCs, with at least 7 million per sample. Total RNA, at least 5.5 micrograms per sample, was extracted from PBMCs with Trizol reagent. The percentages of naive CD45RAhigh/CD27high T cells were determined by flow cytometry on a PBMC aliquot from every donor. Library construction relied on 5' RACE. The sequencing machine was an Illumina HiSeq 2500. A second PCR of roughly 7 to 11 cycles was performed with a sample-barcoded 5' primer and a J-beta primer mix. Each TCR beta cDNA molecule received a unique molecular identifier from a template-switch 5' adaptor carrying 12 random nucleotides. Each sample yielded at least 2.5 million CDR3-containing paired-end reads. The Mint cDNA synthesis kit, primed by a TRBC-specific oligonucleotide, was used to synthesize first-strand cDNA from all RNA. After uracil-DNA glycosylase treatment, a first 18-cycle PCR used universal primers M1SS and BC2_uni_R on all cDNA. The source study handled its data this way. For normalization, 1 million high-quality reads were randomly selected from each sample, with every read carrying a distinct molecular identifier. Instead of being binned into consensus sequences, reads that shared molecular identifiers were thrown out. CDR3 identification, clonotype clustering and error correction used MiTCR with a Q25 quality threshold and the strictest error-elimination algorithm. A nonparametric unseen species model using Euler transformation provided a lower-bound estimate of total TCR beta diversity. TCRdb reran the public reads through fastp at Q25 and MiXCR, keeping productive beta chains. Every distinct CDR3 protein forms one entry, paired with its most common genes and DNA. These V and J calls are TCRdb output, not the study's own analysis. Present in this sample are some 1.5 million distinct CDR3 sequences, 28% of which were seen just once. The ten largest account for 6.5% to 8.5% of the sample.

This clonotype was picked up a small number of times. What antigen it recognizes has not been identified. One end of the junction varies from germline; a read error may be responsible. The CDR3 runs 12 residues from the cysteine to the phenylalanine. The only DNA kept is the CDR3, 36 bases in frame from the first base. As encoded in the germline V gene (reference sequence), CDR1 is DFQATT while CDR2 is SNEGSKA. Points the paper makes about the study in general: Observed TCR beta diversity per million T cells fell roughly linearly with age, and a significant reduction was already apparent by age approximately 41. Total diversity estimates from one million sequenced T cells were considered lower bounds and underestimates. Observed TCR beta diversity correlated strongly with the percentage of naive T cells measured by flow cytometry. The CMV infection status of donors was not known, potentially confounding age-related changes in expanded clonotypes. Compared with the aged group, the long-lived group had more naive CD4+ T cells, fewer expanded clones and increased TCR diversity, suggesting age selection. Conclusive comparison of naive and antigen-experienced compartments was prevented by the profiling of bulk unsorted PBMCs.

This sequence originates from a woman in her twenties or thirties in good health. The chain is assembled from TRBV20-1 and TRBJ2-7, with 7 bases in between that match TRBD2. Source material: blood. The CDR3 region has the sequence CRAREGIREQYF. The sequenced DNA: TGCAGGGCTAGGGAGGGAATAAGAGAGCAGTACTTC.